This T cell receptor beta chain originates from a study of T cells in Graves' hyperthyroidism and ophthalmopathy. Amplified regions were TCR beta CDR3 sequences from RNA transcripts. Using the HTBI primer set, a first-round RT-PCR was run on the TCR CDR3. Using its own MiXCR run on the multiplex PCR reads, TCRdb lists one record per CDR3 protein. The sample holds hundreds of thousands of distinct CDR3 sequences, 24% seen once. It was uncontrolled infection, other autoimmune disease, pregnancy or lactation that excluded patients. Fresh peripheral blood, 10 ml, was the source of the PBMCs. The CDR3 runs 13 residues. V was pared by 4 bases and J by 4 bases, with 10 bases between. Germline assignment: CDR1 MDHEN and CDR2 SYDVKM. Notes on the study in general: Blood also carried most thyroid clonotypes expanded above 0.001.

Notes on this clonotype: Antigen specificity is unknown.

Material: blood. This chain connects TRBV28 to TRBJ1-2; no clear D. The sequence was obtained from a woman aged 25 to 45 with Graves' ophthalmopathy. This chain's CDR3 is CASSYPGSYGYTF. CDR3 bases: TGTGCCAGCAGTTACCCCGGCAGCTATGGCTACACCTTC.